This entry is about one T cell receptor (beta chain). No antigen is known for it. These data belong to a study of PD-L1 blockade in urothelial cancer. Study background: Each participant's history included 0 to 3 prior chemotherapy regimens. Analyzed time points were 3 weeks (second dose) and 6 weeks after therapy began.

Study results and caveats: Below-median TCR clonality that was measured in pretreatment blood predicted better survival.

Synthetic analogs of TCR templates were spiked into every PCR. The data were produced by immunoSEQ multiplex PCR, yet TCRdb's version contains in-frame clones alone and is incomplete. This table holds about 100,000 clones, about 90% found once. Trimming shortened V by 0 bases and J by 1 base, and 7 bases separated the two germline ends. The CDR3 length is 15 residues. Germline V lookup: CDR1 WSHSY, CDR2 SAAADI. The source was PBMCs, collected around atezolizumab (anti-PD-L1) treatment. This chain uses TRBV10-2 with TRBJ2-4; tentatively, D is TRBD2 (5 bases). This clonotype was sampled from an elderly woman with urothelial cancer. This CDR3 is CASSESWEAKNIQYF. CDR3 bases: TGCGCCAGCAGTGAGTCGTGGGAGGCCAAAAACATTCAGTACTTC.